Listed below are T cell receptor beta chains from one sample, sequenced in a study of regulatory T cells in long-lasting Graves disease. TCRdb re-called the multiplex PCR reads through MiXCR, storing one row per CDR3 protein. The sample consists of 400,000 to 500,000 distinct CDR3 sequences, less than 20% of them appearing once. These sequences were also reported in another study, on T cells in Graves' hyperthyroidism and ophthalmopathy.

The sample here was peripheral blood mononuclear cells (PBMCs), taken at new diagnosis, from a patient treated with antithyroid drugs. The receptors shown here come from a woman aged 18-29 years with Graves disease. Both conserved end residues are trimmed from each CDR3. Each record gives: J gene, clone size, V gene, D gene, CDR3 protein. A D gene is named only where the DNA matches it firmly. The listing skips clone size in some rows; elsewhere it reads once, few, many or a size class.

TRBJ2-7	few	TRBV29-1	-	SVGHRGLAYEQY
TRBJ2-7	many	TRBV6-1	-	ASGGHNAYEQY
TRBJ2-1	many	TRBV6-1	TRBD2	ASNPLAGFYNEQF
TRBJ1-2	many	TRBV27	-	ASSSEGHYGYT
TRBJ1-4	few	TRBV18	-	ASSPPPGALGEKLF
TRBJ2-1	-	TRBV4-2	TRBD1	ASSHRGQGTSYNEQF
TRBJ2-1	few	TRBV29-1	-	SVGNTGWGS
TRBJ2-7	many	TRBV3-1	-	ASSQAFAGFSYEQY
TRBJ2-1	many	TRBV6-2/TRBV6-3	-	ASSTSGLSYNEQF
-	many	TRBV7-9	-	ASSLLLGIGRYNEQF
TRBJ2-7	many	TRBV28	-	ASSFTGRRPYEQY
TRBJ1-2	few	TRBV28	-	ASSPLGEVGYT
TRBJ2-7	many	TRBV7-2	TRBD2	ASSSYAGGSSSYEQY
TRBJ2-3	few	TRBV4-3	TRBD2	ASSQRTTSGRSPDTQY
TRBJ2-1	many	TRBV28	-	ASSLRTRSVSYNEQF
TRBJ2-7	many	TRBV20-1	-	SAADPNGYEQY
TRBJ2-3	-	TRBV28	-	ASSPRGLLTDTQY
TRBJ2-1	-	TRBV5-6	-	ASSLGTGSGTRSYNEQF
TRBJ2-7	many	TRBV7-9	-	ASSLSDSREQY
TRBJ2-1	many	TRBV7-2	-	ASSLAGADLYEQF
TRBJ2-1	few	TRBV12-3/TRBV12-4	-	ASSYGLVSYNELS
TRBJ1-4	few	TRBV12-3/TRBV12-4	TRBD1	ASSFDRGKLF
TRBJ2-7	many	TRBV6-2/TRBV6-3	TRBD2	ATADGGDYEQY